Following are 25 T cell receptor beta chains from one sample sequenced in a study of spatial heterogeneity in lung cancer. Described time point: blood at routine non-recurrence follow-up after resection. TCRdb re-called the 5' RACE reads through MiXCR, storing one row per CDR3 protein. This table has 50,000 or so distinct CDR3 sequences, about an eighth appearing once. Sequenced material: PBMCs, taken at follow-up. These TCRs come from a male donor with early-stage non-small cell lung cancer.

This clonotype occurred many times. For the CDR3, the DNA is TGCAGTGCTAGAGATCTGGGGCTCGCCGGCAATGAGCAGTTCTTC. It encodes CSARDLGLAGNEQFF. This chain joins TRBV20-1 and TRBJ2-1, with D maybe TRBD1 (5 bases). The CDR3 is made up of 15 amino acids. The V and J ends lost 0 bases and 6 bases respectively, with 15 bases between them. The V gene's germline CDR1 is DFQATT and CDR2 SNEGSKA (reference sequence).

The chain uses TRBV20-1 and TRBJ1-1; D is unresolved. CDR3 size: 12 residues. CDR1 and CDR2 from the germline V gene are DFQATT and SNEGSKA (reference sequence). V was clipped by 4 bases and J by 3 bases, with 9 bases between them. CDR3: CSAIGRDTEAFF. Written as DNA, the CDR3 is TGCAGTGCTATCGGTCGTGACACTGAAGCTTTCTTT.

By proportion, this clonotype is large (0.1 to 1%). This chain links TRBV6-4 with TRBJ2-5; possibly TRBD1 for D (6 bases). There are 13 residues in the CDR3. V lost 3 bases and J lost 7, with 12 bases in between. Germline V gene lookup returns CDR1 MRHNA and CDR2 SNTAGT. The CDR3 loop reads CASSEDVRGTQYF. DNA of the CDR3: TGTGCCAGCAGTGAAGACGTCAGGGGGACCCAGTACTTC.

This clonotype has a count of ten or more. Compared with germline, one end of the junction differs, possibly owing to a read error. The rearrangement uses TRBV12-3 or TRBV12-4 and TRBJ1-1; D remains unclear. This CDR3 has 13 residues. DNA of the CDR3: TGTGCCAGCAGTTTATCCGGCGGAAGAAGGAGGATCTTT. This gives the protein CASSLSGGRRRIF.

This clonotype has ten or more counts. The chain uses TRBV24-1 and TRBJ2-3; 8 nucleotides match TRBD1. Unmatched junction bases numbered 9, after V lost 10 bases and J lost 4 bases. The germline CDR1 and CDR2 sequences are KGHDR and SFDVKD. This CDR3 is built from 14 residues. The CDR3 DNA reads TGTGCCACTAAGCCAGCAGGGGGCCCAGATACGCAGTATTTT. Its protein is CATKPAGGPDTQYF.

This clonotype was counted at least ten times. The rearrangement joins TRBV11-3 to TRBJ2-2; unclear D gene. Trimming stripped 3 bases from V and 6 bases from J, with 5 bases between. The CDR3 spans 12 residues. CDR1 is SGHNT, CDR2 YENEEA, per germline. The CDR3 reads CASSFVSGELFF. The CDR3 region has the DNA TGTGCCAGCAGCTTTGTATCCGGGGAGCTGTTTTTT.

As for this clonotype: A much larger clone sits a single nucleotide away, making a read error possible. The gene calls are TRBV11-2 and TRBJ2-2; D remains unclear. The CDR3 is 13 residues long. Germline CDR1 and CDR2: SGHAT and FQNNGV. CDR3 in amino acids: CACSSPFTGELFF. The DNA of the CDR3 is TGTGCCTGCAGCTCCCCTTTCACCGGGGAGCTGTTTTTT.

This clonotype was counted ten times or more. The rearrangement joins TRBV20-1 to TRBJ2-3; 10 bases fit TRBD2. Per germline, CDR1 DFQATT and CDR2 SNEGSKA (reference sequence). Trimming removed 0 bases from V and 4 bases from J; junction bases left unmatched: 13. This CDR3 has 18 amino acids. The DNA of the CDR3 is TGCAGTGCTAGAGATCGGGTTAGGCTAGCGGGAGCCTCAGATACGCAGTATTTT. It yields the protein CSARDRVRLAGASDTQYF.

As DNA, the CDR3 is TGTGCCAGCAGTTACTCGGGACTAGCGGGAGCTATATCCTACAATGAGCAGTTCTTC. Translated: CASSYSGLAGAISYNEQFF. The rearrangement links TRBV6-5 to TRBJ2-1; 14 bases line up with TRBD2. Germline CDR1 MNHEY, CDR2 SVGAGI. This CDR3 contains 19 residues. V trimming: 0 bases; J trimming: 1 base; junction bases outside the gene matches: 5.

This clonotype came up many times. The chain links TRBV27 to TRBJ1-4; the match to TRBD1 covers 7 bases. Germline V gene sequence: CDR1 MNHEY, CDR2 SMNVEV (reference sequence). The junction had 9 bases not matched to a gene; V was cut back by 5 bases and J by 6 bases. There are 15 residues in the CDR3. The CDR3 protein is CASSPLGQSDEKLFF. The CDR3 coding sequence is TGTGCCAGCAGTCCCCTGGGACAGTCAGATGAAAAACTGTTTTTT. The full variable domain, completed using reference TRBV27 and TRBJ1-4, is EAQVTQNPRYLITVTGKKLTVTCSQNMNHEYMSWYRQDPGLGLRQIYYSMNVEVTDKGDVPEGYKVSRKEKRNFPLILESPSPNQTSLYFCASSPLGQSDEKLFFGSGTQLSVL.

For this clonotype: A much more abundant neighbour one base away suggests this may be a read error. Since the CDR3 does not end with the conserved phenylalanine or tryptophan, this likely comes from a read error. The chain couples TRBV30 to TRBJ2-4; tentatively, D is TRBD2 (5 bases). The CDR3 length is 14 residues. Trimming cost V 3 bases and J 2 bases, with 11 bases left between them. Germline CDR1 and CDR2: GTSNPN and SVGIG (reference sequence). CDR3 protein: CAWRDGGSKNIQYS. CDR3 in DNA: TGTGCCTGGAGGGATGGCGGGTCCAAAAACATTCAGTACTCC.

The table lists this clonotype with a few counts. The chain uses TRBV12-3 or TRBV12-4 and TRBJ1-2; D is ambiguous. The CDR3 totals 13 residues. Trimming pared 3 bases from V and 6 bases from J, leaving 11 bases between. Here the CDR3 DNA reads TGTGCCAGCAGTTTGAGCGGGGTGGATGGCTACACCTTC. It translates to CASSLSGVDGYTF.

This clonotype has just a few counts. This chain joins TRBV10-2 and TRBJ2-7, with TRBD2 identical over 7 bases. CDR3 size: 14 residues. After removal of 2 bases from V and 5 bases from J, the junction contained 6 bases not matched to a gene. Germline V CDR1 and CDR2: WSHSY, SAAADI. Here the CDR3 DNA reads TGCGCCAGCAGTGAGGCCAATCTAGCGGACGAGCAGTACTTC. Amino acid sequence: CASSEANLADEQYF.

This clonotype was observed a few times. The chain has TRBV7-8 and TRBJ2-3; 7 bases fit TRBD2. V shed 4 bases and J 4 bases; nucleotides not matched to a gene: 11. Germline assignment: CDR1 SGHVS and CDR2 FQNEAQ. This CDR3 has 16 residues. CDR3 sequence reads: CASSSPTSVSADTQYF. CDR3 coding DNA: TGTGCCAGCAGCTCCCCCACTAGCGTGAGTGCAGATACGCAGTATTTT.

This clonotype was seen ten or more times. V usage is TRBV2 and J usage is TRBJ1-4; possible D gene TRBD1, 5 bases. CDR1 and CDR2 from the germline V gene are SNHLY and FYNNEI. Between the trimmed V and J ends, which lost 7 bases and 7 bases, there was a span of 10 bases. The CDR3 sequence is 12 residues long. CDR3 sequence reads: CASKGTAEKLFF. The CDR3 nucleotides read TGTGCCAGCAAAGGGACGGCTGAAAAACTGTTTTTT.

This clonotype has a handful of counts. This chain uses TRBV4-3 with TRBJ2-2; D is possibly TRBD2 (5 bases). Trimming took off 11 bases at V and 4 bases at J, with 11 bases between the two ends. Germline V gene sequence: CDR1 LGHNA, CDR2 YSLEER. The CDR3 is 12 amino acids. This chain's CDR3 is CASRGGTGELFF. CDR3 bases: TGCGCCTCTCGAGGAGGCACCGGGGAGCTGTTTTTT.

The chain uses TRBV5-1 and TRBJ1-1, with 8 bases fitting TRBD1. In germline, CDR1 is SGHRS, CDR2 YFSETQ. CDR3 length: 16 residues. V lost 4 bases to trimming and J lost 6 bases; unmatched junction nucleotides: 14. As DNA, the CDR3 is TGCGCCAGCAGCCTGGACCCCTGGACAGGGAGGGCTGAAGCTTTCTTT. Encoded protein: CASSLDPWTGRAEAFF.

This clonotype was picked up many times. The CDR3 DNA sequence: TGTGCCTGGAGTGCCGGCCTCACTGAAGCTTTCTTT. Residues: CAWSAGLTEAFF. The chain combines TRBV30 with TRBJ1-1, with D unclear. CDR1 and CDR2 (germline): GTSNPN, SVGIG (reference sequence). Trimming cost V 1 base and J 4 bases, with 7 bases left between them. This CDR3 is built from 12 residues.

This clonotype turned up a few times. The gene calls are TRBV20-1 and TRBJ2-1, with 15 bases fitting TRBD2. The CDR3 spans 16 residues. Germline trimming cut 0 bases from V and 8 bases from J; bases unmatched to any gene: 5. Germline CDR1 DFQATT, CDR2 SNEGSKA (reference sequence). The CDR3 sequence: CSARDPRTSGRDEQFF. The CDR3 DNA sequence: TGCAGTGCTAGAGATCCCCGGACTAGCGGGAGGGATGAGCAGTTCTTC.

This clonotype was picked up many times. The CDR3 DNA reads as TGTGCCAGCAGTTCCGGGAGCTCTGGGGCCAACGTCCTGACTTTC. Protein sequence: CASSSGSSGANVLTF. The gene calls are TRBV12-3 or TRBV12-4 and TRBJ2-6; the D gene is possibly TRBD2 (6 bases). Trimming left V 4 bases short and J 0 bases short, with 7 bases between. CDR3 length: 15 amino acids.

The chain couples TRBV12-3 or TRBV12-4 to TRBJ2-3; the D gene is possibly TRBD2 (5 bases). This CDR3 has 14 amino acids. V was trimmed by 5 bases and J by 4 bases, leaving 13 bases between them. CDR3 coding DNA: TGTGCCAGCAGTCTCCTCGAACTAGCAGATACGCAGTATTTT. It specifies CASSLLELADTQYF.

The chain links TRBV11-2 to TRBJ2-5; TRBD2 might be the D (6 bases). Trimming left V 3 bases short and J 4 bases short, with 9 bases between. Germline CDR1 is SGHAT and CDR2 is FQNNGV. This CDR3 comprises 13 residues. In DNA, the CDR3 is TGTGCCAGCAGCTTTACGGAGGGAGAGACCCAGTACTTC. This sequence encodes CASSFTEGETQYF.

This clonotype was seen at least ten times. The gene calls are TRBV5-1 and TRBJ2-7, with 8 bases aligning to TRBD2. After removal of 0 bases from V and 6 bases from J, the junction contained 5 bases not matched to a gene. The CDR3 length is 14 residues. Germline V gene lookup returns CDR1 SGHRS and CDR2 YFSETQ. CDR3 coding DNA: TGCGCCAGCAGCTTGGTACTTCTAGCGGGCGAGCAGTACTTC. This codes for CASSLVLLAGEQYF. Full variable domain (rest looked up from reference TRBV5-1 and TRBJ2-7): KAGVTQTPRYLIKTRGQQVTLSCSPISGHRSVSWYQQTPGQGLQFLFEYFSETQRNKGNFPGRFSGRQFSNSRSEMNVSTLELGDSALYLCASSLVLLAGEQYFGPGTRLTVT.

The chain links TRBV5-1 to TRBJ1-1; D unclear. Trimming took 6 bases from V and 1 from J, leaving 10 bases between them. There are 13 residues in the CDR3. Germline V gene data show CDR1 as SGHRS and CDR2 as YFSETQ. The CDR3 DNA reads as TGCGCCAGCACTTTGACCGGGAACACTGAAGCTTTCTTT. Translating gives CASTLTGNTEAFF.

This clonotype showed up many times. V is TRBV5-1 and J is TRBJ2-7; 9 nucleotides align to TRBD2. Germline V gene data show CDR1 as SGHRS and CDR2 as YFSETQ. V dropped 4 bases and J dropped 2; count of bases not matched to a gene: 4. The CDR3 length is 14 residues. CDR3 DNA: TGCGCCAGCAGCCAGACTAGCGGTACCTACGAGCAGTACTTC. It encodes CASSQTSGTYEQYF. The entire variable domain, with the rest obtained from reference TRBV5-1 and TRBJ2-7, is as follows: KAGVTQTPRYLIKTRGQQVTLSCSPISGHRSVSWYQQTPGQGLQFLFEYFSETQRNKGNFPGRFSGRQFSNSRSEMNVSTLELGDSALYLCASSQTSGTYEQYFGPGTRLTVT.